These T cell receptor beta chains were read from a single sample in a study of siplizumab effects on memory and regulatory T cells. This table comes from immunoSEQ multiplex PCR, and its TCRdb copy is limited to in-frame clones, with some not included. The sample has fewer than 120,000 clones, 80% to 95% seen once. The material sequenced was CD4+ T cells sorted from blood. The receptor set was obtained from a human donor in good health. The CDR3 runs from the conserved cysteine through the conserved F or W. The D gene is left open where the match is weak. Clone sizes are given selectively: once, few, many, or a class where the clone is expanded.

>TRBJ1-6|-|TRBV7-2|-
TGTGCCGGGGCCAATATTTATAATTCACCCCTCCACTTT
CAGANIYNSPLHF
>TRBJ2-3|-|TRBV6-5|-
TGTGCCAGCAAAGAATCGGGTCCCCGGGGCACGCAGTATTTT
CASKESGPRGTQYF
>TRBJ2-7|-|TRBV28|-
TGTGCCAGCAAGGTAGGCAGGGCCTACGAGCAGTACTTC
CASKVGRAYEQYF
>TRBJ2-5|-|TRBV7-2|-
TGTGCCAGCAGCGCGGACAGCCGTCCAGAGACCCAGTACTTC
CASSADSRPETQYF
>TRBJ2-3|-|TRBV10-3|-
TGTGCCATCAGTGAAAGACCTACAGATACGCAGTATTTT
CAISERPTDTQYF
>TRBJ2-1|-|TRBV7-2|once
TGTGCCAGCAGCCTCCAAGCACGAACCTCCAATGAGCAGTTCTTC
CASSLQARTSNEQFF
>TRBJ1-1|-|TRBV28|-
TGTGCCAGCACCTTCTCAGGGTTTTTTGATATAACTGAAGCTTTCTTT
CASTFSGFFDITEAFF
>TRBJ2-1|-|TRBV18|-
TGTGCCAGCTCACCACCCCTCCGGGGAGAGCAGTTCTTC
CASSPPLRGEQFF
>TRBJ2-5|-|TRBV5-6|once
TGTGCCAGCAGCTTGTGGGGGGCGCGACGGGAGACCCAGTACTTC
CASSLWGARRETQYF
>TRBJ2-3|-|TRBV19|few
TGTGCCAGTAGTGACGACACGCAAGGAGATACGCAGTATTTT
CASSDDTQGDTQYF
>TRBJ2-7|-|TRBV5-1|-
TGCGCCAGCAGCTTGGCTGCAGGAGCTGGCGAGCAGTACTTC
CASSLAAGAGEQYF
>TRBJ2-7|TRBD1|TRBV7-2|-
TGTGCCAGCAGCTTAAGGACAGGGCCAGTCTACGAGCAGTACTTC
CASSLRTGPVYEQYF
>TRBJ2-3|-|TRBV6-1|-
TGTGCCAGCAGTGAGACAGATAACCGGGATAAGCAGTATTTT
CASSETDNRDKQYF
>TRBJ1-5|-|TRBV27|-
TGTGCCAGCAGTTTATTAGGGACATCACTATCCCAGCCCCAGCATTTT
CASSLLGTSLSQPQHF
>TRBJ2-6|-|TRBV18|-
TGTGCCAGCTCACCTAAAGACTCTGGGGCCAACGTCCTGACTTTC
CASSPKDSGANVLTF
>TRBJ1-3|-|TRBV7-2|few
TGTGCCAGCAGTACACCGAGCTCTGGAAACACCATATATTTT
CASSTPSSGNTIYF
>TRBJ2-1|-|TRBV7-9|-
TGTGCCAGCAGCCGGGCCGTTGGCTCCTACAATGAGCAGTTCTTC
CASSRAVGSYNEQFF
>TRBJ2-5|-|TRBV6-5|-
TGTGCCAGCAGTATCCCGGGCCAAGAGACCCAGTACTTC
CASSIPGQETQYF
>TRBJ1-1|-|TRBV7-2|-
TGTGCCAGCAGCCTTCTTGGGCGGGTCCACACTGAAGCTTTCTTT
CASSLLGRVHTEAFF
>TRBJ1-1|-|TRBV6-1|-
TGTGCCAGCAGTTGGGCTACCACTGAAGCTTTCTTT
CASSWATTEAFF
>TRBJ2-2|-|TRBV7-3|-
TGTGCCAGCAGCCGAAGCACCGGGGAGCTGTTTTTT
CASSRSTGELFF
>TRBJ1-5|-|TRBV18|-
TGTGCCAGCTCACCAGACCTTCAGGAGCCCCAGCATTTT
CASSPDLQEPQHF
>TRBJ2-3|-|TRBV5-6|-
TGTGCCAGCCAAAGGGCCGAGCTCACAGATACGCAGTATTTT
CASQRAELTDTQYF
>TRBJ2-2|-|TRBV7-2|-
TGTGCCAGCAGCACCAGAGCAGCGAAGAACACCGGGGAGCTGTTTTTT
CASSTRAAKNTGELFF
>TRBJ1-4|-|TRBV5-1|-
TGCGCCAGCAGCTTCATGACGGCAACTAATGAAAAACTGTTTTTT
CASSFMTATNEKLFF
>TRBJ2-7|-|TRBV5-8|-
TGTGCCAGCAGCTTGGTCTCTGCCTACGAGCAGTACTTC
CASSLVSAYEQYF
>TRBJ2-7|-|TRBV6-5|-
TGTGCCAGCAGTTACTCTGGGGGGACCTACGAGCAGTACTTC
CASSYSGGTYEQYF
>TRBJ2-1|TRBD2|TRBV15|-
TGTGCCACCAGGCTAACCGGGACTAGCACCCGCAATGAGCAGTTCTTC
CATRLTGTSTRNEQFF
>TRBJ2-4|-|TRBV11-2|few
TGTGCCAGCAGCTCCCCTGATAAGGCGGACATTCAGTACTTC
CASSSPDKADIQYF
>TRBJ2-1|TRBD1|TRBV5-4|-
TGTGCCAGCAGCTTCGGGACAGGGGGTAACAATGAGCAGTTCTTC
CASSFGTGGNNEQFF
>TRBJ2-7|TRBD1|TRBV4-1|-
TGCGCCAGCAGCCACCTTACAGGGGGCTACGAGCAGTACTTC
CASSHLTGGYEQYF
>TRBJ2-7|-|TRBV19|-
TGTGCCAGTAGTGACCGGGGCCGGGACGACGAGCAGTACTTC
CASSDRGRDDEQYF
>TRBJ1-2|-|TRBV27|-
TGTGCCAGCAGTTTATACCCTCGGGGTGGGGGGGCTAACTATGGCTACACCTTC
CASSLYPRGGGANYGYTF
>TRBJ2-7|-|TRBV12-5|-
TGTGCTAGTGGTAACAGGCCCCGTTACTTC
CASGNRPRYF
>TRBJ1-4|TRBD1|TRBV2|-
TGTGCCAGCAGGGACAGGGAGACAAAACTGTTTTTT
CASRDRETKLFF
>TRBJ1-1|-|TRBV5-1|-
TGCGCCAGCAGCTCGCGAGGGGGGGTAAACACTGAAGCTTTCTTT
CASSSRGGVNTEAFF
>TRBJ2-7|TRBD2|TRBV7-9|-
TGTGCCAGCAGCCCCCGACAGACTAGCGGGAGGCACGAGCAGTACTTC
CASSPRQTSGRHEQYF
>TRBJ2-5|-|TRBV5-1|-
TGCGCCAGCAGCTTGGGAATAGGGCAAGAAACCCAGTACTTC
CASSLGIGQETQYF
>TRBJ1-5|-|TRBV6-4|-
TGTGCCAGCAGTAAGAACTATGGAGGGTTTTGGTGCAATCAGCCCCAGCATTTT
CASSKNYGGFWCNQPQHF
>TRBJ2-3|-|TRBV28|-
TGTGCCAGCAGTCCCGGGGCTAGCAGCGATACGCAGTATTTT
CASSPGASSDTQYF
>TRBJ1-5|TRBD1|TRBV27|few
TGTGCCAGCAGTTTCCGACAGGGGATGTTACAGCCCCAGCATTTT
CASSFRQGMLQPQHF
>TRBJ2-1|-|TRBV7-8|once
TGTGCCAGCAGCCCGATTTTCAGGGAAAATGAGCAGTTCTTC
CASSPIFRENEQFF
>TRBJ2-3|-|TRBV29-1|-
TGCAGCGTTGATGGTGTAGGGGATACGCAGTATTTT
CSVDGVGDTQYF
>TRBJ2-1|TRBD2|TRBV19|-
TGTGCCAGTAGCTCCCGGGACTACCTCCGACAGTTCTTC
CASSSRDYLRQFF
>TRBJ1-1|-|TRBV15|-
TGTGCCACCAGCCCAGGTGGAGGTGCTGACACTGAAGCTTTCTTT
CATSPGGGADTEAFF
>TRBJ2-7|-|TRBV6-1|-
TGTGCCAGCAGTGAATTTGACAGAGCCTACGAGCAGTACTTC
CASSEFDRAYEQYF
>TRBJ1-4|-|TRBV5-4|-
TGTGCCAGCAGCTGGGGTTGGGAGTTAGGTGAAAAACTGTTTTTT
CASSWGWELGEKLFF
>TRBJ2-5|-|TRBV5-1|-
TGCGCCAGCAGCTTCCGACCCCAAGAGACCCAGTACTTC
CASSFRPQETQYF
>TRBJ1-3|-|TRBV7-9|-
TGTGCCAGCAGCTTATCCGGCCTATCAGGGACCATATATTTT
CASSLSGLSGTIYF
>TRBJ1-5|TRBD1|TRBV7-8|few
TGTGCCACCAAGGGGACAGGACTGTCGCCCCAGCATTTT
CATKGTGLSPQHF
>TRBJ1-4|-|TRBV6-1|-
TGTGCCAGCGGATATGGGCAGATTAATGAAAAACTGTTTTTT
CASGYGQINEKLFF
>TRBJ1-4|-|TRBV25-1|once
TGTGCCAGCATGGACCCTTGGGGCGAAAAACTGTTTTTT
CASMDPWGEKLFF
>TRBJ2-5|-|TRBV5-1|-
TGCGCCAGCAGTCCAGACAGGACTATTCAAGAGACCCAGTACTTC
CASSPDRTIQETQYF
>TRBJ1-1|TRBD1|TRBV7-9|few
TGTGCCAGCAGCGGAGACAGGGCTACTGAAGCTTTCTTT
CASSGDRATEAFF
>TRBJ2-3|-|TRBV27|-
TGTGCCAGCACCGACGCCCTAGCCAGGGATACGCAGTATTTT
CASTDALARDTQYF
>TRBJ2-1|TRBD1|TRBV19|-
TGTGCCAGTAGTATAGGGGACAGGGGATACAATGAGCAGTTCTTC
CASSIGDRGYNEQFF
>TRBJ2-2|-|TRBV9|-
TGTGCCAGCAGCGTAGCTTGGGGGGGCCAGAACACCGGGGAGCTGTTTTTT
CASSVAWGGQNTGELFF
>TRBJ2-5|-|TRBV11-2|-
TGTGCCAGCAGCTTAGATGGAAGTAGGACTGGGGGGGAGACCCAGTACTTC
CASSLDGSRTGGETQYF
>TRBJ2-2|TRBD1|TRBV25-1|-
TGTGCCAGCAGTAAGACCGGGACAGGGTCCGGGGAGCTGTTTTTT
CASSKTGTGSGELFF
>TRBJ1-2|-|TRBV7-3|-
TGTGCCAGCAGCCCGACGGGCGGAGCGGGCTATGGCTACACCTTC
CASSPTGGAGYGYTF